The 21 T cell receptor beta chains listed next were all sequenced from one sample in a study of CXCR3-negative and CXCR3-positive naive CD8 T cells. UMI labels and 5' RACE were used to prepare the TRB cDNA libraries. One entry per CDR3 protein, without DNA, is what TCRdb gives after re-calling the 5' RACE reads. Its listing shows 50,000 to 65,000 distinct CDR3 sequences. Material for sequencing was naive CXCR3- CD8+ T cells from blood. As for subset: CD45RO-CCR7+CD27+CD95- naive CD8+ T cells lacking CXCR3 (TNR3-). Receptors were obtained from a human donor in good health. Some clones in this sample may be carry-over from other donors' samples.

The rearrangement links TRBV4-3 to TRBJ2-1; the TRBD1 assignment by TCRdb is unverifiable without DNA. This CDR3 has 16 amino acids. Germline CDR1 and CDR2: LGHNA and YSLEER. This CDR3 reads CASSQDSGAGFNEQFF.

The chain links TRBV12-3 or TRBV12-4 to TRBJ1-5; TCRdb picks TRBD1, but there is no DNA to check that call. This CDR3 has 16 residues. This chain's CDR3 is CASSPGWQSSNQPQHF.

This rearrangement joins TRBV29-1 to TRBJ2-3; TCRdb's D call of TRBD2 is untestable without DNA. Germline V gene lookup returns CDR1 SQVTM and CDR2 ANQGSEA. The length of the CDR3 is 15 residues. The CDR3 loop is CSVGVSGGPTDTQYF.

This chain connects TRBV4-1 to TRBJ2-3; TCRdb gives TRBD1 as the D gene, but with no DNA this cannot be confirmed. The CDR3 runs to 15 residues. Per the germline V gene, CDR1 is MGHRA and CDR2 is YSYEKL. The CDR3 loop reads CASSYRAGDTDTQYF.

The V and J genes are TRBV7-2 and TRBJ2-7; TCRdb picks TRBD1, but there is no DNA to check that call. CDR1 SGHTA and CDR2 FQGNSA come from the germline V gene. The CDR3 extends over 18 amino acids. CDR3 protein: CASSLNLFVGTTAYEQYF. Looking up the rest from reference TRBV7-2 and TRBJ2-7 gives the full variable domain: GAGVSQSPSNKVTEKGKDVELRCDPISGHTALYWYRQSLGQGLEFLIYFQGNSAPDKSGLPSDRFSAERTGGSVSTLTIQRTQQEDSAVYLCASSLNLFVGTTAYEQYFGPGTRLTVT.

The gene calls are TRBV11-2 and TRBJ2-3; TCRdb calls TRBD2, which cannot be checked without DNA. CDR3 length equals 16 residues. The germline CDR1 and CDR2 sequences are SGHAT and FQNNGV. The CDR3 is CASSLEGRPSTDTQYF.

J is TRBJ2-1 and V is TRBV12-3 or TRBV12-4; the D gene TCRdb calls, TRBD1, cannot be checked with no DNA. The CDR3 spans 21 residues. The CDR3 spells CASIRVAEGTSRGGTYNEQFF.

The chain has TRBV21-1 and TRBJ2-5; the D call from TCRdb, TRBD1, cannot be confirmed without DNA. TRBV21-1 is a pseudogene locus. The CDR3 is made up of 18 amino acids. CDR3 loop: CASSPKRGGDRAPETQYF.

The J gene is TRBJ2-1, the V gene TRBV4-1; TCRdb indicates TRBD2, and absent DNA this call remains unverified. This CDR3 spans 16 amino acids. Germline values: CDR1 MGHRA, CDR2 YSYEKL. This CDR3 is CAGSQGAGEAYNEQFF.

This chain connects TRBV6-6 to TRBJ2-5; TCRdb's D gene call, TRBD2, goes unchecked for lack of DNA. The CDR3 has 17 residues. The germline gives CDR1 MNHNY, CDR2 SVGAGI (reference sequence). CDR3 sequence: CASSLDVDSPYQETQYF.

The chain employs TRBV20-1 and TRBJ1-4; TCRdb lists TRBD1, though no DNA is available to test this call. The CDR3 has 15 amino acids. Germline values: CDR1 DFQATT, CDR2 SNEGSKA (reference sequence). The CDR3 sequence: CSAREETGVGEKLFF.

V gene TRBV20-1 combines with J gene TRBJ1-5. CDR1 and CDR2 from the germline V gene are DFQATT and SNEGSKA (reference sequence). The CDR3 runs 14 residues. The CDR3 region is CSARVGYSNQPQHF.

CDR3 amino acids: CASSDRTGYTF. The chain carries TRBV7-9 and TRBJ1-2; the D call of TRBD1 rests on TCRdb alone, since no DNA is present to check it. This CDR3 contains 11 residues. The germline V gene has CDR1 SEHNR and CDR2 FQNEAQ (reference sequence).

V gene TRBV28 combines with J gene TRBJ2-2; TCRdb's D gene call, TRBD2, goes unchecked for lack of DNA. The CDR3 is 13 residues long. CDR1 MDHEN and CDR2 SYDVKM come from the germline V gene. The CDR3: CASGLASGGELFF.

V usage is TRBV28 and J usage is TRBJ2-3; TCRdb indicates TRBD2, and absent DNA this call remains unverified. Germline V lookup: CDR1 MDHEN, CDR2 SYDVKM. The CDR3 consists of 15 residues. CDR3 protein: CASSILATSTDTQYF.

The rearrangement links TRBV7-9 to TRBJ2-7; the D gene TCRdb calls, TRBD2, cannot be checked with no DNA. Germline CDR1 reads SEHNR; CDR2 reads FQNEAQ (reference sequence). This CDR3 has 15 amino acids. This chain's CDR3 is CASSPSQKLTYEQYF.

The V and J genes are TRBV11-2 and TRBJ2-2. CDR3 length: 12 residues. Per the germline V gene, CDR1 is SGHAT and CDR2 is FQNNGV. The CDR3 is CASSLLTGELFF.

The gene calls are TRBV28 and TRBJ1-6; TCRdb picks TRBD1, but there is no DNA to check that call. CDR1 is MDHEN, CDR2 SYDVKM, per germline. CDR3 size: 14 residues. CDR3 sequence: CASSLTGTDSPLHF.

This sequence joins TRBV6-5 and TRBJ2-5. Germline CDR1 reads MNHEY; CDR2 reads SVGAGI. The CDR3 length is 15 residues. The CDR3 loop reads CASSYSMLGRETQYF.

This rearrangement joins TRBV19 to TRBJ2-7; TCRdb's D gene call, TRBD1, goes unchecked for lack of DNA. Germline V CDR1 and CDR2: LNHDA, SQIVND (reference sequence). The length of the CDR3 is 14 residues. CDR3 sequence reads: CASSISGGLYEQYF.

This chain joins TRBV29-1 and TRBJ1-1; TCRdb selects TRBD1, and the lack of DNA leaves this call unchecked. The CDR3 sequence is 14 residues long. The germline V gene has CDR1 SQVTM and CDR2 ANQGSEA. The CDR3 region is CSAPAGVRGTEAFF.